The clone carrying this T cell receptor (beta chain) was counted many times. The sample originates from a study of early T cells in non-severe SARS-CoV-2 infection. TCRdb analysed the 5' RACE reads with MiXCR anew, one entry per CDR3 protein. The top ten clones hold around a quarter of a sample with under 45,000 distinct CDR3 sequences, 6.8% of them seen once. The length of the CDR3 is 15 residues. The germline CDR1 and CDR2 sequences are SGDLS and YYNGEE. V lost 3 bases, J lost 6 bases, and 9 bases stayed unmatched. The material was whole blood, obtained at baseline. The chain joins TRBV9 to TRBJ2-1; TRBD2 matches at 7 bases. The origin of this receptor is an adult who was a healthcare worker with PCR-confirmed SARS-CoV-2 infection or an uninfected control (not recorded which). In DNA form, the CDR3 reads TGTGCCAGCAGCGCTGCGGGAGCGGGTGGCAATGAGCAGTTCTTC. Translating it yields CASSAAGAGGNEQFF.